Below are 23 T cell receptor beta chains sequenced from a single sample in a study of identifying expanded T cells in peripheral blood. Sequencing used immunoSEQ multiplex PCR; TCRdb keeps in-frame clones, though not all of them. The sample carries roughly 81,000 clones, over 80% recorded once. Sequencing was done on a sample of blood. These receptors were taken from a person aged 18-70 years in good health.

V gene TRBV5-4 combines with J gene TRBJ2-2, with D maybe TRBD1 (5 bases). The CDR3 has 16 amino acids. Germline V gives CDR1 SGHNT, CDR2 YYREEE (reference sequence). The germline V and J ends were trimmed by 4 bases and 1 base, with 14 bases remaining between them. CDR3 DNA sequence: TGTGCCAGCAGCCGCTTAGACAGATTGAACACCGGGGAGCTGTTTTTT. This encodes CASSRLDRLNTGELFF.

The sample holds a few counts of this clone. The genes are TRBV27 and TRBJ2-5; 8 nucleotides match TRBD2. V lost 7 bases and J lost 5; bases outside the gene matches: 9. Germline CDR1 reads MNHEY; CDR2 reads SMNVEV (reference sequence). The CDR3 is made up of 14 amino acids. The CDR3 DNA reads TGTGCCAGCAAGAGAGCGGGAGTCCCCGAGACCCAGTACTTC. It yields the protein CASKRAGVPETQYF.

The gene calls are TRBV11-2 and TRBJ2-3; a weak D match, TRBD1 (5 bases). Per the germline V gene, CDR1 is SGHAT and CDR2 is FQNNGV. This CDR3 is 16 amino acids long. V lost 1 base, J lost 1 base, and 12 bases lay in between. CDR3 sequence (DNA): TGTGCCAGCAGCTTAGTTGAGTTGGGGCGCACAGATACGCAGTATTTT. This gives the protein CASSLVELGRTDTQYF.

V is TRBV10-2 and J is TRBJ2-7, with 9 bases that match TRBD2. The CDR3 length is 15 residues. The germline V gene has CDR1 WSHSY and CDR2 SAAADI. J was trimmed by 6 bases and V by 6 bases; bases with no gene match: 12. The DNA for the CDR3 is TGCGCCAGCAGAGATCAGACTAGCGGTGGGTTCGAGCAGTACTTC. Its protein product is CASRDQTSGGFEQYF.

This clone appeared a single time. The CDR3 reads CASSLGGSSNQPQHF. DNA for the CDR3: TGTGCCAGCAGCTTAGGGGGGTCCTCCAATCAGCCCCAGCATTTT. The J gene is TRBJ1-5, the V gene TRBV7-8, with a tentative D call TRBD1 (5 bases). The germline CDR1 and CDR2 sequences are SGHVS and FQNEAQ. V dropped 1 base and J dropped 3 bases, with 10 bases sitting between them. The CDR3 contains 15 residues.

V and J are TRBV4-2 and TRBJ1-3; weak D call: TRBD1 (6 bases). Trimming removed 4 bases at V and 0 bases at J, with 19 bases between. Germline V gene sequence: CDR1 LGHNA, CDR2 YNFKEQ. The length of the CDR3 is 18 residues. DNA for the CDR3: TGTGCCAGCAGCCCCTCAGCGGGGGGCGGACGCTCTGGAAACACCATATATTTT. Amino acids: CASSPSAGGGRSGNTIYF.

This chain connects TRBV11-3 to TRBJ2-6; D might be TRBD1 or TRBD2, each matching 6 bases. The CDR3 covers 18 residues. Trimming shortened V by 5 bases and J by 0 bases, and 17 bases separated the two germline ends. Germline CDR1 and CDR2: SGHNT and YENEEA. In DNA form, the CDR3 reads TGTGCCAGCAGCCCCTTCGGGGGCGGAGGCTCTGGGGCCAACGTCCTGACTTTC. This encodes CASSPFGGGGSGANVLTF.

This clone was detected a few times. The chain uses TRBV18 and TRBJ2-2, with TRBD1 matching 7 bases. J lost 4 bases, V lost 5 bases, and 13 bases had no gene match. CDR1 is KGHSH and CDR2 is LQKENI in the germline V gene. The CDR3 extends over 17 amino acids. CDR3 loop: CASSGTLTGIGTGELFF. In DNA, the CDR3 is TGTGCCAGCTCAGGGACGTTGACAGGGATCGGCACCGGGGAGCTGTTTTTT.

V is TRBV6-6 and J is TRBJ1-1, with TRBD1 matching over 7 bases. Germline CDR1 MNHNY, CDR2 SVGAGI (reference sequence). V gave up 6 bases and J gave up 2 bases; unmatched junction bases: 6. The CDR3 totals 14 residues. For the CDR3, the DNA is TGTGCCAGCAGCCAATACAGGGGCAACACTGAAGCTTTCTTT. Protein: CASSQYRGNTEAFF.

The chain joins TRBV7-8 to TRBJ2-5; D may match TRBD1 or TRBD2 (6 bases each). The CDR3 spans 14 residues. Germline V gene lookup returns CDR1 SGHVS and CDR2 FQNEAQ. The V gene lost 3 bases and the J gene lost 7 bases, with 15 bases spanning the gap. The DNA of the CDR3 is TGTGCCAGCAGCTTCGACAGGCTGGGAGGGACCCAGTACTTC. Its translation: CASSFDRLGGTQYF.

The V gene is TRBV28, the J gene TRBJ1-1; possible D gene TRBD1, 5 bases. The CDR3 is 11 residues long. Germline CDR1 and CDR2: MDHEN and SYDVKM. Trimming shortened V by 6 bases and J by 6 bases, and 8 bases separated the two germline ends. CDR3 DNA sequence: TGTGCCAGCAGAGGGGACCCTGAAGCTTTCTTT. It codes for CASRGDPEAFF.

The chain links TRBV2 to TRBJ2-2, with unresolved D. Germline CDR1 and CDR2: SNHLY and FYNNEI. V was pared by 4 bases and J by 0 bases, with 6 bases between. The CDR3 length is 14 residues. The CDR3 bases are TGTGCCAGCAGTGGCCAGGCGAACACCGGGGAGCTGTTTTTT. It is translated as CASSGQANTGELFF.

For the CDR3, the DNA is TGTGCCAGTAGTACTAACAGGGGTGGGGTCCAAGAGACCCAGTACTTC. Translation gives CASSTNRGGVQETQYF. The chain recombines TRBV19 with TRBJ2-5; 7 bases are a match to TRBD1. CDR1 is LNHDA and CDR2 is SQIVND in the germline V gene (reference sequence). This CDR3 region has 16 residues. V was clipped by 4 bases and J by 1 base; unmatched bases: 9.

This chain uses TRBV28 with TRBJ1-4; 7 positions match TRBD1. Germline loops: CDR1 MDHEN, CDR2 SYDVKM. Losses at the gene ends were 1 base for V and 8 bases for J; bases not matched to a gene: 7. The CDR3 is made up of 15 amino acids. This CDR3 reads CASSLFAGGDEKLFF. The CDR3 DNA follows: TGTGCCAGCAGTTTATTCGCAGGGGGGGACGAAAAACTGTTTTTT.

The chain joins TRBV7-3 to TRBJ2-2; no definite D call. Per the germline V gene, CDR1 is SGHTA and CDR2 is FQGTGA. There are 12 residues in the CDR3. Trimming stripped 6 bases from V and 2 bases from J, with 4 bases between. Here the CDR3 DNA reads TGTGCCAGCAGTATAAACACCGGGGAGCTGTTTTTT. As protein: CASSINTGELFF.

The rearrangement links TRBV6-6 to TRBJ1-4; the D gene is possibly TRBD1 (6 bases). Germline CDR1 reads MNHNY; CDR2 reads SVGAGI (reference sequence). The CDR3 consists of 15 residues. V was trimmed by 0 bases and J by 7 bases, leaving 12 bases between them. The CDR3 nucleotides are TGTGCCAGCAGTTACTCAGGGGGGAACCGTGAAAAACTGTTTTTT. This encodes CASSYSGGNREKLFF.

The chain is built from TRBV28 and TRBJ2-2; the D gene is possibly TRBD2 (5 bases). The CDR3 totals 18 residues. From germline, CDR1 is MDHEN and CDR2 SYDVKM. Trimming stripped 3 bases from V and 2 bases from J, with 19 bases between. CDR3 amino acids: CASSFSPRTPSNTGELFF. The CDR3 bases are TGTGCCAGCAGTTTCTCGCCGAGGACTCCATCAAACACCGGGGAGCTGTTTTTT. The full variable domain, completed using reference TRBV28 and TRBJ2-2, is DVKVTQSSRYLVKRTGEKVFLECVQDMDHENMFWYRQDPGLGLRLIYFSYDVKMKEKGDIPEGYSVSREKKERFSLILESASTNQTSMYLCASSFSPRTPSNTGELFFGEGSRLTVL.

The CDR3 nucleotides are TGTGCCAGGACCAACAGGGAAATGCCCCCCGAGCAGTACTTC. This codes for CARTNREMPPEQYF. This chain uses TRBV11-2 with TRBJ2-7; a weak D match, TRBD1 (6 bases). The CDR3 covers 14 residues. Trimming stripped 9 bases from V and 6 bases from J, with 21 bases between. Germline loops: CDR1 SGHAT, CDR2 FQNNGV.

The chain employs TRBV10-3 and TRBJ1-2; D gene uncertain. From germline, CDR1 is ENHRY and CDR2 SYGVKD. Trimming stripped 1 base from V and 0 bases from J, with 3 bases between. This CDR3 spans 13 amino acids. CDR3 nucleotides: TGTGCCATCAGTGAGTTGTCTAACTATGGCTACACCTTC. Translated, it gives CAISELSNYGYTF.

The chain uses TRBV2 and TRBJ1-2; no clear D gene. Trimming shortened V by 2 bases and J by 3 bases, and 10 bases separated the two germline ends. The germline CDR1 and CDR2 sequences are SNHLY and FYNNEI. This CDR3 is 14 amino acids long. The CDR3 protein is CASSEWKRDYGYTF. The CDR3 nucleotides are TGTGCCAGCAGTGAATGGAAGAGGGACTATGGCTACACCTTC. The whole variable domain, filled in from reference TRBV2 and TRBJ1-2, reads EPEVTQTPSHQVTQMGQEVILRCVPISNHLYFYWYRQILGQKVEFLVSFYNNEISEKSEIFDDQFSVERPDGSNFTLKIRSTKLEDSAMYFCASSEWKRDYGYTFGSGTRLTVV.

The V gene is TRBV5-5, the J gene TRBJ1-2; D uncertain. CDR1 and CDR2 from the germline V gene are SGHKS and YYEKEE (reference sequence). The V and J ends lost 3 bases and 7 bases respectively, with 10 bases between them. CDR3 length: 12 residues. This chain's CDR3 is CASSSAGIGYTF. CDR3 sequence (DNA): TGTGCCAGCAGCTCCGCTGGGATTGGCTACACCTTC.

The chain carries TRBV12-5 and TRBJ2-1; TRBD1 agrees at 7 bases. Trimming at V came to 9 bases and at J to 2 bases, leaving 19 bases not matched to a gene. The CDR3 is 18 amino acids. CDR1 is LGHNT, CDR2 FRNRAP, per germline. The CDR3 DNA follows: TGTGCTAGCCCCCCAGTCTTAAACAGGGGAAGAGCCTACAATGAGCAGTTCTTC. Amino acid sequence: CASPPVLNRGRAYNEQFF.

The chain joins TRBV6-5 to TRBJ2-5, with a possible D match to TRBD2 (7 bases). Trimming shortened V by 0 bases and J by 2 bases, and 13 bases separated the two germline ends. This CDR3 has 16 residues. CDR1 is MNHEY, CDR2 SVGAGI, per germline. CDR3 loop: CASSYSREGGQETQYF. CDR3 nucleotide sequence: TGTGCCAGCAGTTACTCGAGGGAGGGGGGACAAGAGACCCAGTACTTC.